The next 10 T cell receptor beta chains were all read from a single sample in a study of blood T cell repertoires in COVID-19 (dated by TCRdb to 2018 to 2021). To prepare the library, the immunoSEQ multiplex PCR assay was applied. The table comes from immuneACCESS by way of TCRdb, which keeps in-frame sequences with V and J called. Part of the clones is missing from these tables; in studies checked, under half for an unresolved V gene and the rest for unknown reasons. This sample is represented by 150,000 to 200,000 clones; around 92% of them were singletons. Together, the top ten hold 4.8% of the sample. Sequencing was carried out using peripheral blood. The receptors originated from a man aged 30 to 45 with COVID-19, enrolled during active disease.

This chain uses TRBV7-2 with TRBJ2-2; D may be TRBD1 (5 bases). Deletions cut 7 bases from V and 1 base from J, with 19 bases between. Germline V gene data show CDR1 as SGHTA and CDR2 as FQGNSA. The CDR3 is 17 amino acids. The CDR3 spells CASILGSAGRNTGELFF. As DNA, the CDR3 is TGTGCCAGCATCCTTGGCAGTGCAGGGCGGAACACCGGGGAGCTGTTTTTT.

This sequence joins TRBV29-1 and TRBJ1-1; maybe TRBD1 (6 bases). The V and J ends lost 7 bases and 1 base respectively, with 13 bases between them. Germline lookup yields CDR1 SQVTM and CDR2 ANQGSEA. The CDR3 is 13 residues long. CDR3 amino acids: CSDSTTGNTEAFF. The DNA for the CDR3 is TGCAGCGACTCGACGACAGGGAACACTGAAGCTTTCTTT.

CDR3 nucleotides: TGTGCCAGCCAGGCCCTTGAAGCTTTCTTT. Amino acid sequence: CASQALEAFF. The chain carries TRBV28 and TRBJ1-1; D remains ambiguous. V dropped 8 bases and J dropped 7 bases, with 8 bases sitting between them. CDR1 MDHEN and CDR2 SYDVKM come from the germline V gene. The CDR3 has 10 amino acids.

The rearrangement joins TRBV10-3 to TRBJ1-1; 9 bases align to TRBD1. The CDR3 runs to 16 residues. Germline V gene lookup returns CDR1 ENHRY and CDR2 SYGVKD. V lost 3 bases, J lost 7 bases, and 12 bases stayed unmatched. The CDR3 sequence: CAISDATGGAPLEAFF. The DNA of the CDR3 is TGTGCCATCAGTGATGCCACAGGGGGCGCACCCCTTGAAGCTTTCTTT.

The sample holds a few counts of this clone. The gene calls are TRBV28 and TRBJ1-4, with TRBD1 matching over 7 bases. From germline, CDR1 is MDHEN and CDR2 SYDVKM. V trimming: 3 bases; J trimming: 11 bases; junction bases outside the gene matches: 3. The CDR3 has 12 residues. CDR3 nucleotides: TGTGCCAGCAGTTTCCAGGGGGGTAAACTGTTTTTT. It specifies CASSFQGGKLFF.

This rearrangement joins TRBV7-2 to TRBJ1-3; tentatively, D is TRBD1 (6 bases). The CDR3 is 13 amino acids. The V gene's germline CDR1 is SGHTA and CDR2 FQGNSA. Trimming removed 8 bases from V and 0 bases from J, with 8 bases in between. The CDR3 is CASPGDSGNTIYF. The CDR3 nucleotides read TGTGCCAGCCCAGGGGACTCTGGAAACACCATATATTTT. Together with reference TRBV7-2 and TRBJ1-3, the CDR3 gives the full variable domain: GAGVSQSPSNKVTEKGKDVELRCDPISGHTALYWYRQSLGQGLEFLIYFQGNSAPDKSGLPSDRFSAERTGGSVSTLTIQRTQQEDSAVYLCASPGDSGNTIYFGEGSWLTVV.

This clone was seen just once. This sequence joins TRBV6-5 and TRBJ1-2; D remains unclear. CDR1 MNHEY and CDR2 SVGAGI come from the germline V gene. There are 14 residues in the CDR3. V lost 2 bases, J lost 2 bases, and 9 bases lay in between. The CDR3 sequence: CASSYAPLNYGYTF. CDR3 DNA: TGTGCCAGCAGTTACGCGCCCCTCAACTATGGCTACACCTTC.

The CDR3 is CASSYGGGNSNQPQHF. In DNA form, the CDR3 reads TGTGCCAGCAGTTACGGGGGGGGAAATAGCAATCAGCCCCAGCATTTT. The rearrangement links TRBV6-5 to TRBJ1-5; weak D call: TRBD1 (5 bases). Germline V gene lookup returns CDR1 MNHEY and CDR2 SVGAGI. The CDR3 covers 16 residues. Trimming pared 2 bases from V and 0 bases from J, leaving 11 bases between.

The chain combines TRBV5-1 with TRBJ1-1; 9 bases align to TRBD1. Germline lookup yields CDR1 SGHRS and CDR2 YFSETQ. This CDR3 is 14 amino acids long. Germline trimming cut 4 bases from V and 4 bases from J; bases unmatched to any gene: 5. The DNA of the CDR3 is TGCGCCAGCAGCATCGGACAGGGGATCACTGAAGCTTTCTTT. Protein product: CASSIGQGITEAFF.

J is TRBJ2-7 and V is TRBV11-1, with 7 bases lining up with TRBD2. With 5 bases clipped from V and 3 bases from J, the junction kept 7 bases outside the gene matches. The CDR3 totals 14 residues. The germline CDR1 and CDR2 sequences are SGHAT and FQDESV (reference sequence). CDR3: CASSLSGENYEQYF. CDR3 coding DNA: TGTGCCAGCAGCCTAAGCGGGGAGAACTACGAGCAGTACTTC.